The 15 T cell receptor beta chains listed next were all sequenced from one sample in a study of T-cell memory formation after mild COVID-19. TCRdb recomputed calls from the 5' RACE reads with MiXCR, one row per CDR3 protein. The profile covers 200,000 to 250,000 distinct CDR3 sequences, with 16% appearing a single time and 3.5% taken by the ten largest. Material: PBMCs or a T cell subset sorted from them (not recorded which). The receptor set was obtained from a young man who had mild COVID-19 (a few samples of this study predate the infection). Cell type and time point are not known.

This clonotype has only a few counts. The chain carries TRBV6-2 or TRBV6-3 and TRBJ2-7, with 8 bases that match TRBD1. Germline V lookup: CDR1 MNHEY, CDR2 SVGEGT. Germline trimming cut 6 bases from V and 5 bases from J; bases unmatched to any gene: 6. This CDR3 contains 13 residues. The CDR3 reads CASRGQGFHEQYV. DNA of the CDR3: TGTGCCAGCAGAGGACAGGGTTTCCACGAGCAGTACGTC.

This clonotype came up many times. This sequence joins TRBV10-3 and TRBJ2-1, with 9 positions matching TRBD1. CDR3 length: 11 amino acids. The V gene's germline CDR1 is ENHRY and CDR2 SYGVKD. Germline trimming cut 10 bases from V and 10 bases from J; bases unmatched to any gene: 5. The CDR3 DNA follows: TGTGCCAGCACAGGGGGCGGAGAGCAGTTCTTC. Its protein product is CASTGGGEQFF.

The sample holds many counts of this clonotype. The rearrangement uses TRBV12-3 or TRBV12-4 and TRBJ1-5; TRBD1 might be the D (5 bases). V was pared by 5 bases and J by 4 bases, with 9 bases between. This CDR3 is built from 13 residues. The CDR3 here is CASSGDRNQPQHF. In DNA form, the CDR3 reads TGTGCCAGCAGTGGGGACCGAAATCAGCCCCAGCATTTT.

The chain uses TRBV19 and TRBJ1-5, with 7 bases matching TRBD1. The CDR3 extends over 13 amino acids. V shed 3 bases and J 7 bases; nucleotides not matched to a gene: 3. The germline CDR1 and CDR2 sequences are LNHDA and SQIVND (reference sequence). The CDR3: CASSIQGEQPQHF. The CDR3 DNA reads TGTGCCAGTAGTATCCAGGGGGAACAGCCCCAGCATTTT.

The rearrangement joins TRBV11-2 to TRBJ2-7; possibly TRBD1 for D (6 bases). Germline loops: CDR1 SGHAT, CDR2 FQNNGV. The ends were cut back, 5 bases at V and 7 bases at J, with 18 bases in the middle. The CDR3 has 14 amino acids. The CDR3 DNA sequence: TGTGCCAGCAGCCCCGACAGGACCCTAGGGGAGCAGTACTTC. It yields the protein CASSPDRTLGEQYF.

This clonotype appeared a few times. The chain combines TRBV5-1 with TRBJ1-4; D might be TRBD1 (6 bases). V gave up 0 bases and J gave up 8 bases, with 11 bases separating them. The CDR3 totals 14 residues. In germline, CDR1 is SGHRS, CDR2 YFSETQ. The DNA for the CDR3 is TGCGCCAGCAGCTTGGACAGGGTTAACGAAAAACTGTTTTTT. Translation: CASSLDRVNEKLFF.

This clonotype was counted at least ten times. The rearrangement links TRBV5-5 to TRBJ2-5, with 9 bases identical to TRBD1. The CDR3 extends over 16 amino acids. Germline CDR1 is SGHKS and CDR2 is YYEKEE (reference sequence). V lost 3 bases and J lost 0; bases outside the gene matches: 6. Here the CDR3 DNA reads TGTGCCAGCAGCTCCGACAGGGGGGGATACCAAGAGACCCAGTACTTC. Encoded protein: CASSSDRGGYQETQYF.

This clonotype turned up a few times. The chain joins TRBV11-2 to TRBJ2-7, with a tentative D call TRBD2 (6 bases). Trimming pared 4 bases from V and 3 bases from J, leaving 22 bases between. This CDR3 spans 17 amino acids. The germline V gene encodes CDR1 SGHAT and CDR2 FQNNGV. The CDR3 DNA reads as TGTGCCAGCAGCTACAGAGGGTATTCGGAGGGCCACTACGAGCAGTACTTC. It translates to CASSYRGYSEGHYEQYF.

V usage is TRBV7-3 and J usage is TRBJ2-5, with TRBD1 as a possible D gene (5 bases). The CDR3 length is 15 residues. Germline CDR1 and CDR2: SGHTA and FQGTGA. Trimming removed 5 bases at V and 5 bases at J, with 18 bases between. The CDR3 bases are TGTGCCAGCAGCCAAACAGGACCGTACGGGGAGACCCAGTACTTC. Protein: CASSQTGPYGETQYF. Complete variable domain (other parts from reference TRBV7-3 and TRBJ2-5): GAGVSQTPSNKVTEKGKYVELRCDPISGHTALYWYRQSLGQGPEFLIYFQGTGAADDSGLPNDRFFAVRPEGSVSTLKIQRTERGDSAVYLCASSQTGPYGETQYFGPGTRLLVL.

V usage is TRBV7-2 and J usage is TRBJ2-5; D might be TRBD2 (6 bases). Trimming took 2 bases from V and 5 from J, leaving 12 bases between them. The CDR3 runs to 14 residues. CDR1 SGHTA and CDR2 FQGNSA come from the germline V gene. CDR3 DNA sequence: TGTGCCAGCAGCTTAAGGAGGGCAGGGGAGACCCAGTACTTC. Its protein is CASSLRRAGETQYF.

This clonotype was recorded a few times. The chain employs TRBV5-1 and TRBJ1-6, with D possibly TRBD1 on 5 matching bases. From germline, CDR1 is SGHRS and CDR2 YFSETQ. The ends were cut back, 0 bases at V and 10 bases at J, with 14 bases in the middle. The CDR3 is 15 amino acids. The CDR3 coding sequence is TGCGCCAGCAGCTTGGTGACAGTAAGGGACTCACCCCTCCACTTT. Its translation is CASSLVTVRDSPLHF.

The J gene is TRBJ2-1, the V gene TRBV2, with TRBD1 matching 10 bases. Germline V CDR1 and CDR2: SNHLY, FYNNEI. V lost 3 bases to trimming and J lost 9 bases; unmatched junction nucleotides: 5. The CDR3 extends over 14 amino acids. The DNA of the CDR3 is TGTGCCAGCAGTGACCGGACAGGGGGGGCTGAGCAGTTCTTC. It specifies CASSDRTGGAEQFF.

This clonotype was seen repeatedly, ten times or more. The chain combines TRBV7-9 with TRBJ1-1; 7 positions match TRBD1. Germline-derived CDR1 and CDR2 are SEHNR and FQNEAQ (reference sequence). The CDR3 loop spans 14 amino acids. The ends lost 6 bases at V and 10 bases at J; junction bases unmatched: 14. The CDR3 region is CASRLNHGTELAFF. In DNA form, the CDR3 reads TGTGCCAGCAGACTCAATCACGGGACAGAATTAGCTTTCTTT.

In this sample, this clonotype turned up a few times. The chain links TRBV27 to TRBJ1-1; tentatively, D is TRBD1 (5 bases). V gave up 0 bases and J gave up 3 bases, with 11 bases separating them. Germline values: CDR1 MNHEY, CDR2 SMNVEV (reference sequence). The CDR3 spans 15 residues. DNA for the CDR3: TGTGCCAGCAGTTTATCGAAGGCGGGGGACACTGAAGCTTTCTTT. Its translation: CASSLSKAGDTEAFF.

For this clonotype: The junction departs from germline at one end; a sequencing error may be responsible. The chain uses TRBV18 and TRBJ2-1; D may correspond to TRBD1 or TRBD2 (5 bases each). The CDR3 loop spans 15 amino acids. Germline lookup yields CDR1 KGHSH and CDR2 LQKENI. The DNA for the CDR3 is TGTGCCAGCTCACCACGGGGGTCGTACTACAATCAGCAGTTCTTC. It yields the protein CASSPRGSYYNQQFF. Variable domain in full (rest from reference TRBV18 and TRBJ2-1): NAGVMQNPRHLVRRRGQEARLRCSPMKGHSHVYWYRQLPEEGLKFMVYLQKENIIDESGMPKERFSAEFPKEGPSILRIQQVVRGDSAAYFCASSPRGSYYNQQFFGPGTRLTVL.